This T cell receptor (beta chain) was retrieved from a study of cytomegalovirus exposure and HLA in healthy donors. As concerns this clone: Its target is not known.

Germline-derived CDR1 and CDR2 are SGHTA and FQGNSA. The CDR3 has 14 amino acids. With 2 bases removed from V and 2 bases from J, the gap between germline ends came to 9 bases. Study outcomes and limitations: Usually a TCR sequence was rare, but some public TCRs were found in many donors. Later genetic work tied a missense DCLRE1C variant to beta-chain V and J trimming.

The PCR used 60 Vbeta and 13 Jbeta primers. Some clones are missing from TCRdb's copy, which holds only in-frame ones; the method was immunoSEQ multiplex PCR. The table shows some 120,000 clones, with roughly 80% occurring only once. Healthy bone marrow donors made up the donors. The TCR was taken from a man between 18 and 29 years old in good health and CMV-seropositive. The chain recombines TRBV7-2 with TRBJ1-2; maybe TRBD1 (6 bases). The sample was PBMCs. CDR3 sequence reads: CASSLLGQNYGYTF. DNA of the CDR3: TGTGCCAGCAGCTTATTAGGACAGAACTATGGCTACACCTTC.